Listed below are T cell receptor beta chains from one sample, sequenced in a study of blood T cell repertoires in COVID-19. Here immunoSEQ multiplex PCR was the method, and the copy in TCRdb shows in-frame clones only, minus some. The sample consists of more than 300,000 clones, 88% of them appearing once. The material sequenced was PBMCs or T cells enriched from blood (not recorded which). The source is a woman between 18 and 29 years old who had recovered from COVID-19. Each CDR3 is given without its conserved first and last residue. Fields, in order: V gene, J gene, CDR3 protein.

TRBV11-2	TRBJ1-5	ASSLDGTNNQPQH
TRBV3-1/TRBV3-2	TRBJ2-5	ASSQDGLPRVQY
TRBV7-3	TRBJ1-3	ASSQGGSGNTIY
TRBV3-1/TRBV3-2	TRBJ2-5	ASSPGTSVKTQY
TRBV5-4	TRBJ2-3	ASSYTGLVRGDTQY
TRBV11-3	TRBJ2-7	ASSPGQVSYEQY
TRBV6-6	TRBJ2-7	ASEPFPGTGVYEQY
TRBV2	TRBJ2-2	ASSEDQSGELF
TRBV28	TRBJ1-3	ASSLFEGSGNTIY
TRBV5-4	TRBJ2-3	ASSSQTSGSTDTQY
TRBV2	TRBJ2-7	ASSDMGQFYEQY
TRBV5-1	TRBJ1-6	ASSPGPGASPLH
TRBV7-9	TRBJ2-7	ASTSSSRGQGFHEQY
TRBV2	TRBJ1-3	ARGGRGSGNTIY
TRBV19	TRBJ2-7	ASSIGGQGVYEQY
TRBV5-1	TRBJ1-1	ASSVSTGRYTEAF
TRBV11-2	TRBJ2-5	ASSSTGAGGQETQY
TRBV9	TRBJ1-2	ASSSGQGNIYGYT
TRBV10-2	TRBJ2-3	ASTKGLAGDNSSTDTQY
TRBV3-1/TRBV3-2	TRBJ2-3	ASSQDPSTDTQY
TRBV12-5	TRBJ2-1	ASGGLGGYNEQF
TRBV5-4	TRBJ2-2	ASSPGGGPGELF
TRBV7-3	TRBJ2-3	ASSFGVKGTDTQY
TRBV28	TRBJ1-2	ASSQDTRYGYT
TRBV5-6	TRBJ1-2	ASSLGQGNYGYT
TRBV27	TRBJ2-7	ASSFDSYSYEQY
TRBV18	TRBJ2-7	ASSTGQTQTYEQY
TRBV30	TRBJ2-7	AWSVPGQPNYEQY
TRBV18	TRBJ2-7	ASSPGGPSEQY
TRBV29-1	TRBJ1-1	SVGGITEAF
TRBV5-1	TRBJ2-7	ASSLVFGGYEQY
TRBV19	TRBJ1-5	ASSRGDGRVNSNQPQH